The entry below describes one T cell receptor beta chain. Sequencing was performed with immunoSEQ multiplex PCR; in TCRdb, only in-frame clones are kept and a portion is missing. The repertoire includes about 160,000 clones, 80% to 90% of them detected once, and more than 3% sits in the top ten. This record comes from a study of blood T cell repertoires in COVID-19. The CDR3 is 13 residues long. The V end lost 5 bases, the J end lost 2 bases, and 9 bases lay between the germline ends. CDR1 is MNHEY, CDR2 SVGAGI, per germline. The origin of this receptor is a man between 70 and 80 years old with acute or convalescent COVID-19. The source material was peripheral blood. The rearrangement links TRBV6-5 to TRBJ1-2; TRBD1 might be the D (6 bases). The CDR3 nucleotides read TGTGCCAGCAGTCGACAGGAGAACTATGGCTACACCTTC. It translates to CASSRQENYGYTF.